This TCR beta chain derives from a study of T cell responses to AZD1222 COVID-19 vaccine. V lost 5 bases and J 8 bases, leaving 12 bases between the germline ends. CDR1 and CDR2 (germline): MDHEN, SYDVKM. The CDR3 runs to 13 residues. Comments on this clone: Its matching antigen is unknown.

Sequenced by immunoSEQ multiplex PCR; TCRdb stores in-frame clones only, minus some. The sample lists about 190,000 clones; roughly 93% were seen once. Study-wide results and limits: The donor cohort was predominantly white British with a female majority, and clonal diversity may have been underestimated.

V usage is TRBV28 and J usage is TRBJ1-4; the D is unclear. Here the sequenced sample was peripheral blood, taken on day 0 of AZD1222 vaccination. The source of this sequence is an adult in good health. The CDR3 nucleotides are TGTGCCAGCAGTATTTCGGTACAGGAAAAACTGTTTTTT. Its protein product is CASSISVQEKLFF.